The 18 T cell receptor beta chains below were found in one sample sequenced in a study of T cell responses to AZD1222 COVID-19 vaccine. Assay used: immunoSEQ multiplex PCR; TCRdb lists only in-frame clones, some missing. The repertoire holds more than 110,000 clones, with 90% as singletons. Sequences were derived from peripheral blood, sampled on day 0 of AZD1222 vaccination. These receptors came from an adult in good health.

This sequence joins TRBV5-4 and TRBJ2-7, with 9 bases lining up with TRBD1. The CDR3 sequence is 15 residues long. With 5 bases clipped from V and 2 bases from J, the junction kept 8 bases outside the gene matches. Germline CDR1 and CDR2: SGHNT and YYREEE (reference sequence). Here the CDR3 DNA reads TGTGCCAGCAGTAGGGACAGGGCTAACACCTACGAGCAGTACTTC. Translated, it gives CASSRDRANTYEQYF. The full variable domain, rest sourced from reference TRBV5-4 and TRBJ2-7, is ETGVTQSPTHLIKTRGQQVTLRCSSQSGHNTVSWYQQALGQGPQFIFQYYREEENGRGNFPPRFSGLQFPNYSSELNVNALELDDSALYLCASSRDRANTYEQYFGPGTRLTVT.

The J gene is TRBJ2-3, the V gene TRBV6-5; possibly TRBD1 or TRBD2 for D (5 bases each). The ends were cut back, 10 bases at V and 4 bases at J, with 18 bases in the middle. CDR3 size: 14 residues. The germline V gene has CDR1 MNHEY and CDR2 SVGAGI. The CDR3 region has the DNA TGTGCCACCAGGTATGGGGGTACGGCAGATACGCAGTATTTT. As protein: CATRYGGTADTQYF.

This clone was observed a single time. This sequence joins TRBV3-1 (or the pseudogene TRBV3-2) and TRBJ1-1, with TRBD1 identical over 7 bases. Trimming took 4 bases from V and 8 from J; bases not matched to a gene: 7. Per the germline V gene, CDR1 is LGHDT and CDR2 is YNNKEL (reference sequence). This CDR3 region has 13 residues. The CDR3 loop is CASSPNRGREAFF. CDR3 coding DNA: TGTGCCAGCAGCCCAAACAGGGGACGCGAAGCTTTCTTT.

The chain carries TRBV7-9 and TRBJ1-4; tentatively, D is TRBD1 (5 bases). The CDR3 length is 15 residues. The V end lost 3 bases, the J end lost 8 bases, and 16 bases lay between the germline ends. Germline CDR1 is SEHNR and CDR2 is FQNEAQ (reference sequence). This CDR3 is CASSFVLRGEEKLFF. CDR3 DNA sequence: TGTGCCAGCAGCTTTGTCCTTCGGGGGGAAGAAAAACTGTTTTTT.

This clone came up a few times. The chain carries TRBV30 and TRBJ2-2; 7 nucleotides line up with TRBD2. This CDR3 is built from 15 residues. The V and J ends lost 4 bases and 3 bases, in that order; junction bases with no gene match: 8. Germline loops: CDR1 GTSNPN, CDR2 SVGIG (reference sequence). CDR3 nucleotide sequence: TGTGCCTGGAAGATGGGGGGGTTGCACACCGGGGAGCTGTTTTTT. Translated, it gives CAWKMGGLHTGELFF.

The rearrangement links TRBV3-1 (or the pseudogene TRBV3-2) to TRBJ2-1, with 7 bases matching TRBD1. V shed 3 bases and J 8 bases; nucleotides not matched to a gene: 10. Per the germline V gene, CDR1 is LGHDT and CDR2 is YNNKEL (reference sequence). This CDR3 has 15 amino acids. The CDR3, as DNA: TGTGCCAGCAGCCACCTGGGACAGACGCGGTATGAGCAGTTCTTC. Translation gives CASSHLGQTRYEQFF.

In DNA, the CDR3 is TGTGCCAGTAGTCGTAACAGGGGGCGCGGCACTGAAGCTTTCTTT. Protein sequence: CASSRNRGRGTEAFF. The V gene is TRBV19, the J gene TRBJ1-1; TRBD1 agrees at 9 bases. Germline values: CDR1 LNHDA, CDR2 SQIVND (reference sequence). The CDR3 has 15 residues. V dropped 5 bases and J dropped 4; count of bases not matched to a gene: 8.

This chain links TRBV7-6 with TRBJ2-6; D is perhaps TRBD1 (5 bases). The CDR3 is 16 amino acids. The germline V gene has CDR1 SGHVS and CDR2 FNYEAQ. The V end lost 1 base, the J end lost 0 bases, and 7 bases lay between the germline ends. This CDR3 reads CASSLGRVSGANVLTF. CDR3 DNA: TGTGCCAGCAGCTTAGGCAGGGTCTCTGGGGCCAACGTCCTGACTTTC.

This chain connects TRBV7-3 to TRBJ2-3; the D gene is possibly TRBD1 (6 bases). Trimming stripped 5 bases from V and 3 bases from J, with 12 bases between. The germline CDR1 and CDR2 sequences are SGHTA and FQGTGA. CDR3 length: 14 amino acids. Written as DNA, the CDR3 is TGTGCCAGCAGCCCCAGGGGTCGGACAGATACGCAGTATTTT. Translation: CASSPRGRTDTQYF.

The rearrangement uses TRBV4-2 and TRBJ2-5, with 8 bases fitting TRBD2. V was pared by 1 base and J by 7 bases, with 14 bases of the junction left unmatched. This CDR3 has 17 residues. In germline, CDR1 is LGHNA, CDR2 YNFKEQ. CDR3 sequence: CASSQVAGPYDRGTQYF. CDR3 in DNA: TGTGCCAGCAGCCAAGTAGCGGGGCCTTACGACCGGGGGACCCAGTACTTC.

The chain recombines TRBV15 with TRBJ1-1; D call uncertain. The CDR3 is 13 residues long. V lost 5 bases, J lost 0 bases, and 7 bases lay in between. CDR1 and CDR2 (germline): LNHNV, YYDKDF (reference sequence). This CDR3 reads CATSLTVNTEAFF. For the CDR3, the DNA is TGTGCCACCAGCCTTACGGTGAACACTGAAGCTTTCTTT.

The chain employs TRBV5-4 and TRBJ2-3; D is undetermined. The CDR3 is 15 residues long. The germline gives CDR1 SGHNT, CDR2 YYREEE (reference sequence). The ends were cut back, 3 bases at V and 3 bases at J, with 14 bases in the middle. CDR3 DNA: TGTGCCAGCAGCTGGTTATGGGCACCAACAGATACGCAGTATTTT. Translation: CASSWLWAPTDTQYF.

The gene calls are TRBV7-2 and TRBJ1-4; 8 nucleotides line up with TRBD1. There are 14 residues in the CDR3. The V segment lost 3 bases and the J segment 5 bases; nucleotides outside the gene matches: 2. Germline loops: CDR1 SGHTA, CDR2 FQGNSA. The CDR3 DNA follows: TGTGCCAGCAGCTTCGCAGGGGGCAATGAAAAACTGTTTTTT. It encodes CASSFAGGNEKLFF. The whole variable domain, remainder taken from reference TRBV7-2 and TRBJ1-4, is GAGVSQSPSNKVTEKGKDVELRCDPISGHTALYWYRQSLGQGLEFLIYFQGNSAPDKSGLPSDRFSAERTGGSVSTLTIQRTQQEDSAVYLCASSFAGGNEKLFFGSGTQLSVL.

This sequence joins TRBV7-9 and TRBJ1-2; tentative D call: TRBD1 (5 bases). Germline-derived CDR1 and CDR2 are SEHNR and FQNEAQ (reference sequence). The CDR3 sequence is 14 residues long. Between the trimmed V and J ends, which lost 4 bases and 4 bases, there was a span of 13 bases. The CDR3 region is CASSSSGTAYGYTF. CDR3 sequence (DNA): TGTGCCAGCAGCTCGTCGGGGACGGCCTATGGCTACACCTTC.

J is TRBJ1-1 and V is TRBV10-3; possibly TRBD1 for D (6 bases). Trimming removed 4 bases from V and 7 bases from J, with 16 bases in between. CDR3 size: 14 residues. CDR1 is ENHRY, CDR2 SYGVKD, per germline. This chain's CDR3 is CAISVGGPTDEAFF. The CDR3 DNA follows: TGTGCCATCAGTGTCGGGGGGCCAACAGATGAAGCTTTCTTT.

The rearrangement links TRBV19 to TRBJ2-7; 8 bases are shared with TRBD2. Looked up from germline, CDR1 is LNHDA and CDR2 is SQIVND (reference sequence). The CDR3 length is 15 residues. After removal of 5 bases from V and 4 bases from J, the junction contained 10 bases not matched to a gene. The DNA for the CDR3 is TGTGCCAGTAGTCTTCTCGCGGGAGGCACGTACGAGCAGTACTTC. As protein: CASSLLAGGTYEQYF.

This clone is categorized as medium-sized. The chain combines TRBV19 with TRBJ2-1; the D is unclear. The germline V gene has CDR1 LNHDA and CDR2 SQIVND (reference sequence). The CDR3 covers 13 residues. V gave up 3 bases and J gave up 7 bases, with 10 bases separating them. As DNA, the CDR3 is TGTGCCAGTAGTATGATTGCCCCTAATGAGCAGTTCTTC. Translation: CASSMIAPNEQFF.

CDR3 sequence reads: CASSESRDFLYEQYF. In DNA, the CDR3 is TGTGCCAGCAGTGAATCTAGGGATTTTTTGTACGAGCAGTACTTC. This chain joins TRBV6-1 and TRBJ2-7; no definite D call. The CDR3 spans 15 residues. V lost 2 bases and J 4 bases, leaving 15 bases between the germline ends. The germline CDR1 and CDR2 sequences are MNHNS and SASEGT.